The present TCR beta chain was sequenced within a study of cytomegalovirus exposure and HLA in healthy donors. Overall study findings and caveats: Whilst most TCR sequences proved rare, a subset of public TCRs occurred across many donors.

The protocol was immunoSEQ multiplex PCR, while the TCRdb copy is restricted to in-frame clones and leaves out a portion. This table holds about 130,000 clones, approximately 95% found once. The study drew the donors from its roughly 110-subject validation cohort, separate from the approximately 700-subject first cohort. Note on this clone: The antigen remains undetermined.

The CDR3 covers 13 residues. Trimming left V 2 bases short and J 2 bases short, with 7 bases between. Germline V gene sequence: CDR1 GTSNPN, CDR2 SVGIG (reference sequence). The chain uses TRBV30 and TRBJ2-4, with D tentatively TRBD2 (5 bases). The receptor was derived from a young man in good health and CMV-seronegative. Sequencing was carried out using PBMCs. The CDR3 bases are TGTGCCTGGAGTTCTAGCACCAAAAACATTCAGTACTTC. Translation: CAWSSSTKNIQYF.